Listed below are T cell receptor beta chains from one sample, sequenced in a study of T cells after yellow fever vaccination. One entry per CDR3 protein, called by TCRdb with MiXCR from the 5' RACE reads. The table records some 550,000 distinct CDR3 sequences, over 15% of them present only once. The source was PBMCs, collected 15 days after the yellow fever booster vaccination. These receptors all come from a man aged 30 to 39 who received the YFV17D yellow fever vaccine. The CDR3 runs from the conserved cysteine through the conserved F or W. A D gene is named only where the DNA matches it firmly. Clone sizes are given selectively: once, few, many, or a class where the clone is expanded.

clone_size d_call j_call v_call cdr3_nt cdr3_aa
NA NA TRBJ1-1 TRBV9 TGTGCCAGCAGCTTTACAGACTACATGAACACTGAAGCTTTCTTT CASSFTDYMNTEAFF
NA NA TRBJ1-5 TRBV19 TGTGCCAGTAGTATAGGGAGAGGCTATAGCAATCAGCCCCAGCATTTT CASSIGRGYSNQPQHF
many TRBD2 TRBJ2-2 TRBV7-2 TGTGCCAGCAGCTTAAGCGGGACCACCCTTCCGGGGGAGCTGTTTTTT CASSLSGTTLPGELFF
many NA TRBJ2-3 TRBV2 TGTGCCAGCAGTGAGCGCGAACAGACCACAGATACGCAGTATTTT CASSEREQTTDTQYF
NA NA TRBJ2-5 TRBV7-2 TGTGCCAGCAGCTTAGTCCGGGACGGGACCCAGTACTTC CASSLVRDGTQYF
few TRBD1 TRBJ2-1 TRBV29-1 TGCAGCGTTGTAGGACAGGGATCCTACAATGAGCAGTTCTTC CSVVGQGSYNEQFF
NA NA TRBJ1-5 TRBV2 TGTGCCAGCAGTGAACAGGGGATTCAGCCCCAGCATTTT CASSEQGIQPQHF
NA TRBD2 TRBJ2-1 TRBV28 TGTGCCAGTAACCGCCTAGCGGGAGCGAATGAGCAGTTCTTC CASNRLAGANEQFF
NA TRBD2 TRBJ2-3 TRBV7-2 TGTGCCAGCAGCTCCAGCGGGAGGGACCATACGCAGTATTTT CASSSSGRDHTQYF
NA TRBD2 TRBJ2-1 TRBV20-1 TGCAGTGCTAGATCCGGGACTAGTAGGAGGAATGAGCAGTTCTTC CSARSGTSRRNEQFF
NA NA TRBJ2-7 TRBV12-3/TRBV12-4 TGTGCCAGCAGTTCGCGACCGGGACACGAGCAGTACTTC CASSSRPGHEQYF
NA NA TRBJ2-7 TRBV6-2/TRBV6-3 TGTGCCAGCAGTTACTCGCAGGCCAGCCCCCCTCAGTACTTC CASSYSQASPPQYF
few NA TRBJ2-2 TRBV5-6 TGTGCCAGCAGCTCGGGGGGCCCGGGGGAGCTGTTTTTT CASSSGGPGELFF
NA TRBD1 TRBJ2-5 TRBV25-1 TGTGCCAGCAGTGAAATTGGGGCAGGGGGTGAGACCCAGTACTTC CASSEIGAGGETQYF
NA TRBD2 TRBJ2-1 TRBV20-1 TGCTGTGCAAATCGGGGACTAGCAGCGTCCTACAATGAGCAGTTCTTC CCANRGLAASYNEQFF